This paragraph covers one T cell receptor beta chain sequence. With V trimmed by 0 bases and J by 4 bases, 7 bases remained unmatched. CDR1 and CDR2 from the germline V gene are SGDLS and YYNGEE. The CDR3 extends over 16 amino acids. In the study's own analysis: Amplification of reference gene primers was used by the study to estimate nucleated cell counts. Method: immunoSEQ multiplex PCR; TCRdb's copy keeps in-frame clones and lacks some. The V and J calls and the clone size are those of that table, but D and trimming were determined from the DNA. Among approximately 160,000 clones listed, approximately 83% were seen once. These data originate in a study of blood T cell repertoires in COVID-19. At the level of the study: Both acute and convalescent COVID-19 samples were obtained from the United States, Italy and Spain. T cells, B-cell-depleted T cells, or PBMCs supplied cDNA or gDNA.

Input material: peripheral blood. The J gene is TRBJ1-2, the V gene TRBV9; 9 bases align to TRBD1. The source is a woman in her sixties with acute or convalescent COVID-19. Here the CDR3 DNA reads TGTGCCAGCAGCGTAGAAGACAGGGGGTATGGCTATGGCTACACCTTC. It is translated as CASSVEDRGYGYGYTF.